This T cell receptor (beta chain) came from a study of blood T cells in healthy people across ages. This CDR3 comprises 15 residues. Trimming left V 4 bases short and J 4 bases short, with 16 bases between. The germline V gene has CDR1 SGHTA and CDR2 FQGNSA. The authors ran a second PCR of about 6 to 12 cycles using a sample-barcoded 5' primer and a J-beta primer mix. TCRdb ran MiXCR on the 5' RACE reads and lists one entry per CDR3 protein. The sample lists about 1.8 million distinct CDR3 sequences; roughly 49% were seen once. The sample comprised blood. The V call is TRBV7-2, the J call TRBJ1-2, with a possible D match to TRBD1 (5 bases). The source is a woman aged 40 to 50 in good health. The CDR3 region has the DNA TGTGCCAGCAGCTCCGGGTTTAGGGGAGCCTATGGCTACACCTTC. Its protein product is CASSSGFRGAYGYTF.